This T cell receptor beta chain derives from a study of blood T cells in healthy people across ages. Study findings and constraints: No one knew whether donors had CMV, which possibly confounded expanded clonotype changes.

As regards this clonotype: The antigen remains undetermined. One end of the junction fails to match germline, which may point to a read error.

The CDR3 spans 19 residues. CDR1 is MNHEY and CDR2 is SVGAGI in the germline V gene. It was with a sample-barcoded 5' primer and a J-beta primer mix that a second PCR of roughly 7 to 12 cycles was run. One entry per CDR3 protein results from TCRdb running MiXCR on the 5' RACE reads. The sample holds about 720,000 distinct CDR3 sequences, 22% seen once. The specimen sequenced was blood. This chain connects TRBV6-5 to TRBJ2-3, with TRBD2 matching 10 bases. This TCR was sampled from a man between 65 and 79 years old in good health. CDR3 residues: CASSYSRTTGTSVSDTQYF. CDR3 DNA: TGTGCCAGCAGCTACTCCCGTACCACCGGGACTAGCGTCTCAGATACGCAGTATTTT.